One and the same sample provided the 2 T cell receptor beta chains below, sequenced in a study of T cell responses to AZD1222 COVID-19 vaccine. TCRdb's table, derived via immunoSEQ multiplex PCR, lists solely in-frame clones and lacks some. This sample has 25,000 to 30,000 clones, with roughly 89% found just once. Sequencing was performed on peripheral blood, taken on day 0 of AZD1222 vaccination. The receptors were gathered from an adult in good health.

V gene TRBV5-1 combines with J gene TRBJ2-1, with 14 bases that match TRBD2. J lost 2 bases, V lost 0 bases, and 1 base had no gene match. CDR3 length: 17 residues. The germline gives CDR1 SGHRS, CDR2 YFSETQ. The CDR3, as DNA: TGCGCCAGCAGCTTGGGACTAGCGGGAGGGGCCTACAATGAGCAGTTCTTC. This sequence encodes CASSLGLAGGAYNEQFF. Based on the CDR3 plus reference TRBV5-1 and TRBJ2-1, the full variable domain is KAGVTQTPRYLIKTRGQQVTLSCSPISGHRSVSWYQQTPGQGLQFLFEYFSETQRNKGNFPGRFSGRQFSNSRSEMNVSTLELGDSALYLCASSLGLAGGAYNEQFFGPGTRLTVL.

The chain combines TRBV6-5 with TRBJ1-6, with unresolved D. Germline CDR1 and CDR2: MNHEY and SVGAGI. The germline V and J ends were trimmed by 3 bases and 7 bases, with 10 bases remaining between them. This CDR3 spans 14 amino acids. For the CDR3, the DNA is TGTGCCAGCAGTTATGTAGGGCACAATTCACCCCTCCACTTT. Residues: CASSYVGHNSPLHF.